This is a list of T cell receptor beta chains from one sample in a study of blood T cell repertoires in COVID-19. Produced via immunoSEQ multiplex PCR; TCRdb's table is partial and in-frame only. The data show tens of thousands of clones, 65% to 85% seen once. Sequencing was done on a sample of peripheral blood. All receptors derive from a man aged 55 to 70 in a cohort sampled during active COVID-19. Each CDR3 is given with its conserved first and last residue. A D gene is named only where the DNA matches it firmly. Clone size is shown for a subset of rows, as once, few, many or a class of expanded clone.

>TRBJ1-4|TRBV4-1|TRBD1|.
CASSRDPGQGATTNEKLFF
TGCGCCAGCAGCCGAGATCCGGGACAGGGGGCCACAACTAATGAAAAACTGTTTTTT
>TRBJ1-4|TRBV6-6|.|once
CASSYSGQGNEKLFF
TGTGCCAGCAGTTACTCTGGGCAGGGTAACGAAAAACTGTTTTTT
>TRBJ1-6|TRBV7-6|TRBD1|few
CASSLVSGGNSPLHF
TGTGCCAGCAGCTTAGTGTCAGGGGGTAATTCACCCCTCCACTTT
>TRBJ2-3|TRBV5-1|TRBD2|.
CASSRTSGGTDTQYF
TGCGCCAGCAGCCGGACTAGCGGGGGCACAGATACGCAGTATTTT
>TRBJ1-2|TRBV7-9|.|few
CASSTSRATLRYTF
TGTGCCAGCAGCACCTCCAGGGCGACACTTCGCTACACCTTC
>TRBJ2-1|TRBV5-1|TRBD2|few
CASSFGTSGGYNEQFF
TGCGCCAGCAGCTTCGGGACTAGCGGGGGGTACAATGAGCAGTTCTTC
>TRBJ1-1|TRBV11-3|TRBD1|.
CASSLGGQGYTEAFF
TGTGCCAGCAGCTTAGGGGGACAGGGGTACACTGAAGCTTTCTTT
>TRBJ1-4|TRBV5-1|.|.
CASSDQAYNEKLFF
TGCGCCAGCAGCGATCAGGCCTACAATGAAAAACTGTTTTTT
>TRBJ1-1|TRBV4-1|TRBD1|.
CATKTGALSAEAFF
TGCGCCACGAAGACAGGGGCCCTTTCGGCTGAAGCTTTCTTT
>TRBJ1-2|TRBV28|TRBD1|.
CASTLTGRYGAYGYTF
TGTGCCAGCACTTTGACAGGGAGGTACGGGGCCTATGGCTACACCTTC
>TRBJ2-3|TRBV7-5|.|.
CVRSSPHGRVSANTQYF
TGTGTCAGAAGCTCCCCCCACGGGAGGGTTTCAGCGAATACGCAGTATTTT
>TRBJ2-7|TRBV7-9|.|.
CASSTPGSPYEQYF
TGTGCCAGCAGCACCCCAGGTTCCCCCTACGAGCAGTACTTC
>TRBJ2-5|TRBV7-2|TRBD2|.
CASSKLAGGQETQYF
TGTGCCAGCAGCAAACTAGCGGGAGGGCAAGAGACCCAGTACTTC
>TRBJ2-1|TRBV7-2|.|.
CASSLEGGAPYNEQFF
TGTGCCAGCAGCTTAGAAGGAGGCGCCCCTTACAATGAGCAGTTCTTC
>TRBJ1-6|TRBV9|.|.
CASSGADSPLHF
TGTGCCAGCAGCGGGGCAGATTCACCCCTCCACTTT
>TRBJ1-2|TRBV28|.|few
CASRLAGGGYTF
TGTGCCAGCAGGCTGGCCGGGGGGGGCTACACCTTC
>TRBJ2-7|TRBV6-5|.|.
CASASTVEVGEQYF
TGTGCCAGCGCCTCGACAGTAGAGGTGGGGGAGCAGTACTTC
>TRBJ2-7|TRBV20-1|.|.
CSATRGNEQYF
TGCAGTGCTACCCGAGGGAACGAGCAGTACTTC
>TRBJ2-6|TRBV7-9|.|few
CASSKGGLGSGANVLTF
TGTGCCAGCAGCAAAGGAGGTCTAGGTTCTGGGGCCAACGTCCTGACTTTC
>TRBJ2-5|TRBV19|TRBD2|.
CASSRLAGGPDWPTQYF
TGTGCCAGTAGTAGACTAGCGGGAGGGCCGGATTGGCCGACCCAGTACTTC
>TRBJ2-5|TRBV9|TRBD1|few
CASSVGTGGSETQYF
TGTGCCAGCAGCGTAGGGACAGGGGGCTCAGAGACCCAGTACTTC
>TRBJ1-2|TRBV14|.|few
CASSPNDRWGYTF
TGTGCCAGCAGCCCCAACGACAGGTGGGGCTACACCTTC
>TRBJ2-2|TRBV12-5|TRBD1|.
CASGSSTGSTGELFF
TGTGCTAGTGGTTCCTCGACAGGGAGCACCGGGGAGCTGTTTTTT
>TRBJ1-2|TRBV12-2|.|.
CASRSPSLGHLYGYTF
TGTGCAAGTCGCTCCCCCTCCCTGGGACACCTCTATGGCTACACCTTC
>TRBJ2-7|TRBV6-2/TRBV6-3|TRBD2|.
CASSYSQRGDDEQYF
TGTGCCAGCAGTTACTCGCAGCGGGGAGATGACGAGCAGTACTTC
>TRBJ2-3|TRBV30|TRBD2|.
CAWSVPAGVIDTQYF
TGTGCCTGGAGTGTACCAGCGGGAGTGATTGATACGCAGTATTTT